Listed here is a single T cell receptor (beta chain). The antigen remains undetermined. The assay was immunoSEQ multiplex PCR, and TCRdb's table has in-frame clones only and misses some. The sample includes tens of thousands of clones, roughly 86% of them seen just once. This sample was taken from a study of OX40 agonist ivuxolimab in advanced cancers. This CDR3 spans 13 amino acids. V dropped 3 bases and J dropped 7; count of bases not matched to a gene: 2. Germline assignment: CDR1 SNHLY and CDR2 FYNNEI. Findings of the study overall: Partial responders dosed at 0.1-3.0 mg/kg displayed clonal expansion ranking among the lowest.

The sample was CD4+ or CD8+ T cells sorted from blood, taken in a trial of the OX40 agonist ivuxolimab. The J gene is TRBJ2-1, the V gene TRBV2; TRBD1 matches at 8 bases. The TCR sequence derives from an adult with an advanced solid tumor such as melanoma, head and neck, liver or kidney cancer. CDR3 protein: CASSDGQGNEQFF. In DNA, the CDR3 is TGTGCCAGCAGTGACGGACAGGGAAATGAGCAGTTCTTC.